Sequencing of this T cell receptor beta chain was carried out in a study of shared clonotypes between healthy human individuals. The V gene end was trimmed by 0 bases and the J gene end by 4 bases; junction bases not matched to a gene: 11. Germline CDR1 and CDR2: MGHRA and YSYEKL. CDR3 size: 17 residues. TCRdb's copy holds only in-frame clones and misses some; the assay was immunoSEQ multiplex PCR. The data show about 610,000 clones, 96% seen once. Naive-designated CD8 cells lacked CD45RO, were positively enriched for CCR7, and omitted terminally differentiated effector memory CD45RA+ cells. V usage is TRBV4-1 and J usage is TRBJ2-7; 8 positions agree with TRBD2. This TCR was sampled from a woman in her twenties or thirties in good health. The sequencing sample was made of naive CD8+ T cells sorted from blood. The CDR3 protein is CASSQEGPGLVFYEQYF. CDR3 bases: TGCGCCAGCAGCCAAGAAGGCCCGGGACTAGTTTTTTACGAGCAGTACTTC.